These 3 T cell receptor beta chains originate from one sample sequenced in a study of cytomegalovirus exposure and HLA in healthy donors. With 60 Vbeta and 13 Jbeta primers, the PCR was carried out. The method was immunoSEQ multiplex PCR; TCRdb's version includes in-frame clones alone and lacks a portion of them. Of 150,000 to 200,000 clones listed, almost 80% are singletons. The sequencing input was PBMCs. All receptors come from a man aged 35 to 55 in good health and CMV-seropositive.

The V and J genes are TRBV27 and TRBJ1-2, with D possibly TRBD1 on 5 matching bases. The V gene's germline CDR1 is MNHEY and CDR2 SMNVEV (reference sequence). The CDR3 is 16 residues long. The ends were cut back, 6 bases at V and 0 bases at J, with 17 bases in the middle. The CDR3 spells CASRHDSTAANYGYTF. In nucleotides, the CDR3 is TGTGCCAGCAGGCATGACAGCACCGCCGCTAACTATGGCTACACCTTC.

The chain joins TRBV23-1 to TRBJ2-7, with 7 bases matching TRBD1. TRBV23-1 is an open reading frame whose function is uncertain. The CDR3 sequence is 18 residues long. Unmatched junction bases numbered 13, after V lost 2 bases and J lost 0 bases. As DNA, the CDR3 is TGCGCCAGCAGTCAAGACGGATCGGGGACAGCCAGCTCCTACGAGCAGTACTTC. As protein: CASSQDGSGTASSYEQYF.

This clone showed up just once. The V gene is TRBV28, the J gene TRBJ2-4; 9 nucleotides match TRBD2. CDR3 length: 17 residues. After removal of 3 bases from V and 8 bases from J, the junction contained 14 bases not matched to a gene. Looked up from germline, CDR1 is MDHEN and CDR2 is SYDVKM. Written as DNA, the CDR3 is TGTGCCAGCAGTTTCGAACCGGGACTAGCAGCCTCGTACATTCAGTACTTC. Its translation: CASSFEPGLAASYIQYF.